This T cell receptor (beta chain) was obtained from a study of blood T cell repertoires in COVID-19. Study-wide background: PBMCs, B-cell-depleted T cells, or T cells provided the cDNA or gDNA that made up the material.

Per the original methods: Estimation of nucleated cell counts was performed using reference gene primer amplification. Here immunoSEQ multiplex PCR was the method, and the copy in TCRdb shows in-frame clones only, minus some. V and J calls and clone size are copied from that table; D and trimming were computed from the DNA. The sample has about 230,000 clones, less than 85% seen once; the top ten hold approximately 2.6%. V was pared by 5 bases and J by 4 bases, with 7 bases of the junction left unmatched. The CDR3 consists of 14 residues. CDR1 and CDR2 (germline): SGHVS, FNYEAQ. This clone was recorded at least ten times.

This chain joins TRBV7-6 and TRBJ1-2; 7 nucleotides agree with TRBD1. Source material: peripheral blood. This clonotype was sampled from a woman in her 70s with active or convalescent COVID-19. The DNA for the CDR3 is TGTGCCAGCAGCCCTGGAGGGGGCCCCTATGGCTACACCTTC. Its translation is CASSPGGGPYGYTF. The full variable domain, in which reference TRBV7-6 and TRBJ1-2 provide the parts outside the CDR3, is GAGVSQSPRYKVTKRGQDVALRCDPISGHVSLYWYRQALGQGPEFLTYFNYEAQQDKSGLPNDRFSAERPEGSISTLTIQRTEQRDSAMYRCASSPGGGPYGYTFGSGTRLTVV.